This TCR beta chain was obtained from a study of Ad26.COV2.S vaccination and SARS-CoV-2 variants. Study details: The vaccine Ad26.COV2.S was put into the muscle once, or twice with 56 days between.

Assay used: immunoSEQ multiplex PCR; TCRdb lists only in-frame clones, some missing. The table shows hundreds of thousands of clones, with roughly 87% occurring only once. Regarding treatment: about 20 received Ad26.COV2.S at low or high dose, single or two shots; roughly 5 received placebo; per-sample allocation not given. Material that was analyzed had been drawn on day 63 after the first vaccine or placebo injection. A note on this clone: Its matching antigen is unknown.

The germline V gene has CDR1 KGHSH and CDR2 LQKENI. Trimming took off 3 bases at V and 7 bases at J, with 21 bases between the two ends. The CDR3 is 16 amino acids. Study results and limitations: The study found similar non-spike TCR breadth in vaccine and placebo recipients. The study found higher spike-specific TCR breadth in vaccine than placebo recipients.

The V and J genes are TRBV18 and TRBJ1-2; D not resolved. This TCR was sampled from a person between 18 and 65 years old who received the Ad26.COV2.S COVID-19 vaccine or a placebo. The sample here was peripheral blood, taken in a trial of Ad26.COV2.S vaccine versus placebo. The DNA for the CDR3 is TGTGCCAGCTCACCCGCGGGCCGATCCTACCTGGGTGGCTACACCTTC. It codes for CASSPAGRSYLGGYTF.